Following are 9 T cell receptor beta chains from one sample sequenced in a study of CXCR3-negative and CXCR3-positive naive CD8 T cells. Notes on the study in general: Naive CXCR3-positive cells had TRB CDR3s more hydrophobic than those of CXCR3-negative naive cells.

The antigens these receptors bind are not known. The TRB cDNA libraries were prepared by 5' RACE with UMI labels. No DNA is given; TCRdb re-called the 5' RACE reads and lists each CDR3 protein once. Recorded for this sample: around 60,000 distinct CDR3 sequences. Sample: naive CXCR3+ CD8+ T cells from blood. Subset denoted: CD45RO-CCR7+CD27+CD95- naive CD8+ T cells expressing CXCR3 (TNR3+). The receptor set was obtained from a human donor in good health. Some clones in this sample may be carry-over from other donors' samples.

The CDR3 is CASSTPGQSYNEQFF. This rearrangement joins TRBV28 to TRBJ2-1; the D call of TRBD1 rests on TCRdb alone, since no DNA is present to check it. The CDR3 sequence is 15 residues long. From germline, CDR1 is MDHEN and CDR2 SYDVKM.

The V gene is TRBV29-1, the J gene TRBJ2-7; checking the TCRdb D call of TRBD2 is not possible without DNA. This CDR3 has 16 residues. Germline V CDR1 and CDR2: SQVTM, ANQGSEA. The CDR3 loop reads CSVVTGTSTSPYEQYF.

The chain carries TRBV2 and TRBJ2-1; checking the TCRdb D call of TRBD1 is not possible without DNA. The CDR3 loop spans 16 amino acids. Germline loops: CDR1 SNHLY, CDR2 FYNNEI. The CDR3 loop is CASSANPGQGMAEQFF.

The rearrangement uses TRBV29-1 and TRBJ2-7; TCRdb picks TRBD1, but there is no DNA to check that call. The CDR3 is 16 amino acids. Germline CDR1 SQVTM, CDR2 ANQGSEA. CDR3 residues: CSVAVWGKNSSYEQYF.

CDR3 loop: CASSVPPEETQYF. The V and J genes are TRBV6-5 and TRBJ2-5; without DNA, the TCRdb call of TRBD1 cannot be checked. Germline CDR1 is MNHEY and CDR2 is SVGAGI. The CDR3 has 13 residues.

The rearrangement links TRBV30 to TRBJ2-7; TCRdb lists TRBD1, though no DNA is available to test this call. Germline CDR1 is GTSNPN and CDR2 is SVGIG (reference sequence). This CDR3 has 11 residues. This chain's CDR3 is CAWGAGYEQYF.

V is TRBV7-2 and J is TRBJ2-7; the D call from TCRdb, TRBD1, cannot be confirmed without DNA. Germline CDR1 SGHTA, CDR2 FQGNSA. The CDR3 has 13 amino acids. The CDR3: CASRSPGAREQYF.

The chain has TRBV23-1 and TRBJ1-2; the TCRdb call, TRBD1, lacks DNA for checking. TRBV23-1 is sorted into the ORF group, with uncertain function. The CDR3 runs 15 residues. This CDR3 is CASSQVPGTNYGYTF.

The gene calls are TRBV7-8 and TRBJ1-5. Germline CDR1 SGHVS, CDR2 FQNEAQ. The CDR3 has 15 residues. This CDR3 is CASSIRTGLNQPQHF.